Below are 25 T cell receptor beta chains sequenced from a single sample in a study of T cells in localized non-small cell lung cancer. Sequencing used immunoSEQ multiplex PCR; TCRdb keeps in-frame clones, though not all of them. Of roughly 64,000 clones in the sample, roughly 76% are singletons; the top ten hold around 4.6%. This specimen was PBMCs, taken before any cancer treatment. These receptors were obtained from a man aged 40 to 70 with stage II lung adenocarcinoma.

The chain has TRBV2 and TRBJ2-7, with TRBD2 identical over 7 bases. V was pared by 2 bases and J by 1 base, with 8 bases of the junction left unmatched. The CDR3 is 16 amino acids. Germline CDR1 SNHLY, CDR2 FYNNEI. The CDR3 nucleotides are TGTGCCAGCAGTGAAATTAGCGGGTACTATTCCTACGAGCAGTACTTC. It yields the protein CASSEISGYYSYEQYF.

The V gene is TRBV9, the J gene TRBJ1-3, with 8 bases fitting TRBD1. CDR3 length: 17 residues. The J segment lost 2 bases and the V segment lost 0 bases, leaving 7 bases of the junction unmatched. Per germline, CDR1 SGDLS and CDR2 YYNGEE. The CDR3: CASSVDPTGAAGNTIYF. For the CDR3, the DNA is TGTGCCAGCAGCGTAGATCCGACAGGGGCTGCTGGAAACACCATATATTTT. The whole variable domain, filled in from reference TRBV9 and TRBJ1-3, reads DSGVTQTPKHLITATGQRVTLRCSPRSGDLSVYWYQQSLDQGLQFLIQYYNGEERAKGNILERFSAQQFPDLHSELNLSSLELGDSALYFCASSVDPTGAAGNTIYFGEGSWLTVV.

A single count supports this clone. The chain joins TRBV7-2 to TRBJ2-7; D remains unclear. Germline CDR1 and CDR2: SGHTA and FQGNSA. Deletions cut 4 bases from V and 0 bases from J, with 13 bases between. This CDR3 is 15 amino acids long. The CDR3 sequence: CASSSRAPSSYEQYF. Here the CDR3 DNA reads TGTGCCAGCAGCTCCCGGGCGCCGAGCTCCTACGAGCAGTACTTC.

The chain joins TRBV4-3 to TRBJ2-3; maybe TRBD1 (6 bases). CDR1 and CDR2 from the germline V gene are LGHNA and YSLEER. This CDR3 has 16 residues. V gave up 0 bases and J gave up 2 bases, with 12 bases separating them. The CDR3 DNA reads TGCGCCAGCAGCCAAGACGCAGGGGTACCCACAGATACGCAGTATTTT. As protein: CASSQDAGVPTDTQYF.

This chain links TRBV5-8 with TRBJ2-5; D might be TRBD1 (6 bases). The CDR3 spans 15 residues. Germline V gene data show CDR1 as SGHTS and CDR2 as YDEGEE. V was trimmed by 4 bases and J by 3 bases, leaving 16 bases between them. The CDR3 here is CASSPGTNPEETQYF. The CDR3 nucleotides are TGTGCCAGCAGCCCTGGGACAAACCCCGAAGAGACCCAGTACTTC.

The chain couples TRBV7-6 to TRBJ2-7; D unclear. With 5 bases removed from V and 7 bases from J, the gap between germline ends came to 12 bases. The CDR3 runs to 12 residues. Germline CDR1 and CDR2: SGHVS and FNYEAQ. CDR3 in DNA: TGTGCCAGCAGCCTACCTTTGGGGGAGCAGTACTTC. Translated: CASSLPLGEQYF.

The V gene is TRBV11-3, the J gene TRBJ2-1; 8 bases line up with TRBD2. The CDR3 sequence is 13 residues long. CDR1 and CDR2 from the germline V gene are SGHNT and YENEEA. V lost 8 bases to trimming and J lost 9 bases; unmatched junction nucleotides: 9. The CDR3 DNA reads TGTGCCAGCGCCGGGACTAGGGTCACTGAGCAGTTCTTC. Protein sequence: CASAGTRVTEQFF.

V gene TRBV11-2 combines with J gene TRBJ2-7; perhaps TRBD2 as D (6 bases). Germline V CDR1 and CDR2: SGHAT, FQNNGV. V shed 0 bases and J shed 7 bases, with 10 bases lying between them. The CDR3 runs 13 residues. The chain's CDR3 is CASSLDLAGEQYF. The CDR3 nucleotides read TGTGCCAGCAGCTTAGACTTGGCGGGAGAGCAGTACTTC.

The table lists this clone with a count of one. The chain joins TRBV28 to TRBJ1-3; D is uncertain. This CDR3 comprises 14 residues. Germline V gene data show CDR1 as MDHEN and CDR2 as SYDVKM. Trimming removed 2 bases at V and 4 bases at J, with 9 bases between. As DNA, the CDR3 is TGTGCCAGCAGTTTAATGTCAGGAGGAAACACCATATATTTT. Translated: CASSLMSGGNTIYF. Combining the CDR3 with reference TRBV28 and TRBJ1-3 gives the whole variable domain DVKVTQSSRYLVKRTGEKVFLECVQDMDHENMFWYRQDPGLGLRLIYFSYDVKMKEKGDIPEGYSVSREKKERFSLILESASTNQTSMYLCASSLMSGGNTIYFGEGSWLTVV.

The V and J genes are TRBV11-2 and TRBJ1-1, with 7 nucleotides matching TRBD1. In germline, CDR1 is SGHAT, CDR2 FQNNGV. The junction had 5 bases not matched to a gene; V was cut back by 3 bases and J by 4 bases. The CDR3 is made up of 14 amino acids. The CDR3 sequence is CASSLRGLGTEAFF. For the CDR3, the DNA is TGTGCCAGCAGCTTGAGGGGGCTGGGCACTGAAGCTTTCTTT.

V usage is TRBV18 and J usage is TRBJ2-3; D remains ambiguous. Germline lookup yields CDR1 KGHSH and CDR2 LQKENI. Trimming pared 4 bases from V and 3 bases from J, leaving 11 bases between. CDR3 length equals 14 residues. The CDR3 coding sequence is TGTGCCAGCTCACAATCGGAAGGGACAGATACGCAGTATTTT. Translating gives CASSQSEGTDTQYF.

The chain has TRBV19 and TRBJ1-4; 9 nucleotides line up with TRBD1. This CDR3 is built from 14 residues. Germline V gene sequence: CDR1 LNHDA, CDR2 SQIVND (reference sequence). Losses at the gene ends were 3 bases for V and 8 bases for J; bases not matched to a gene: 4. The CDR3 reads CASSIGTGTEKLFF. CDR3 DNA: TGTGCCAGTAGTATCGGGACAGGGACCGAAAAACTGTTTTTT.

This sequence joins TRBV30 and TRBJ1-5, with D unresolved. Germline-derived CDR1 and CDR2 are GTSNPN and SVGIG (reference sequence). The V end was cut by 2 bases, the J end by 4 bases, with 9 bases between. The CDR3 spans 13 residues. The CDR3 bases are TGTGCCTGGAGTAACGGTAATAATCAGCCCCAGCATTTT. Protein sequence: CAWSNGNNQPQHF.

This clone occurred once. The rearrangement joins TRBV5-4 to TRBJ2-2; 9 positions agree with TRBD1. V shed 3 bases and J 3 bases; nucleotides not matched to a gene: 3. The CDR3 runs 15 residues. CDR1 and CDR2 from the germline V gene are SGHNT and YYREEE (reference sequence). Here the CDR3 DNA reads TGTGCCAGCAGCTGGGACAGGGTTCACACCGGGGAGCTGTTTTTT. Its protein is CASSWDRVHTGELFF.

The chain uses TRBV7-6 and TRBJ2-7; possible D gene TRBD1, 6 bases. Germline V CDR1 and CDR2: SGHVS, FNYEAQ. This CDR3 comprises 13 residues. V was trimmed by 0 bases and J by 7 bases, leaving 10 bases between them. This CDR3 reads CASSLADSGEQYF. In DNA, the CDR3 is TGTGCCAGCAGCTTAGCGGACAGCGGAGAGCAGTACTTC.

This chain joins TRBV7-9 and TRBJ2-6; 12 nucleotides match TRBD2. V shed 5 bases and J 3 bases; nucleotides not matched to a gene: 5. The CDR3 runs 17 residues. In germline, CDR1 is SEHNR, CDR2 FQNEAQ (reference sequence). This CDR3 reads CASSVTSGRGGANVLTF. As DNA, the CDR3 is TGTGCCAGCAGCGTGACTAGCGGGAGAGGTGGGGCCAACGTCCTGACTTTC.

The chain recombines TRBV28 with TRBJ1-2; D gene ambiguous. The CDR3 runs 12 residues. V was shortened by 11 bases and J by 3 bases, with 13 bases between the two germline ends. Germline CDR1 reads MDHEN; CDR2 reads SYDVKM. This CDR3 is CASLERDYGYTF. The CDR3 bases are TGTGCCTCCCTCGAGAGGGACTATGGCTACACCTTC.

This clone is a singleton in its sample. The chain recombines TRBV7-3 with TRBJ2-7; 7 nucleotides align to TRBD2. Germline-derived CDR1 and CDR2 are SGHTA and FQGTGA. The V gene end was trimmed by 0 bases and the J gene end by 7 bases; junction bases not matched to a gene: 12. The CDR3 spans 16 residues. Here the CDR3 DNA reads TGTGCCAGCAGCTTAACGGGTAGCGGGTCCCAGGAAGAGCAGTACTTC. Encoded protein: CASSLTGSGSQEEQYF.

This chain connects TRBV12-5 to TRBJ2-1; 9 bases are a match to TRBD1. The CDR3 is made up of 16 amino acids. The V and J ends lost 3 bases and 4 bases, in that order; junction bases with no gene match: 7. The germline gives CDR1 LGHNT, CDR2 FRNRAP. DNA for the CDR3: TGTGCTAGTGGTTTACAGGACAGGGGCTTGTACAATGAGCAGTTCTTC. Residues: CASGLQDRGLYNEQFF.

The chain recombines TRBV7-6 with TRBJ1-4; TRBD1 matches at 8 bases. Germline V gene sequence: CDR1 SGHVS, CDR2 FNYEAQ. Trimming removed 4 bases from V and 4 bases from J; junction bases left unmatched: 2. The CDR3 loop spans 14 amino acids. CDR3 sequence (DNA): TGTGCCAGCAGCTCAGGACAGGGTAATGAAAAACTGTTTTTT. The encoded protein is CASSSGQGNEKLFF.

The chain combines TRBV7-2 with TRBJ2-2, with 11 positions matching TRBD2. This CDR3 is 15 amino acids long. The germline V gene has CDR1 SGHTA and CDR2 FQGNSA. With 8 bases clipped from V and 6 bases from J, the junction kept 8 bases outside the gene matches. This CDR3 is CASAFTSGSAGELFF. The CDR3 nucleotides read TGTGCCAGCGCCTTTACTAGCGGGAGTGCCGGGGAGCTGTTTTTT.

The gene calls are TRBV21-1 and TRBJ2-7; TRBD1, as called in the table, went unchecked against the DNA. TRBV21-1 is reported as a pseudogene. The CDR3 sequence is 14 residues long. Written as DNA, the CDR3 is TGTGCCAGCAGCAAATACAGGGGATCCTACGAGCAGTACTTC. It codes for CASSKYRGSYEQYF.

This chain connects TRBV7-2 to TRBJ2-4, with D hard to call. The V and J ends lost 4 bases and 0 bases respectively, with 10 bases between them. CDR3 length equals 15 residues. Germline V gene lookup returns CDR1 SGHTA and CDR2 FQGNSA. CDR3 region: CASSSSYLAKNIQYF. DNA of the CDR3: TGTGCCAGCAGCTCTTCTTACCTAGCCAAAAACATTCAGTACTTC.

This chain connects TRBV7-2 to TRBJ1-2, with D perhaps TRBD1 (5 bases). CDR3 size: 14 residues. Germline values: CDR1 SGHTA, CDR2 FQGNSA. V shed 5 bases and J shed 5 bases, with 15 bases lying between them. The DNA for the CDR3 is TGTGCCAGCAGCACAGGTGGGGTTGTGTATGGCTACACCTTC. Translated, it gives CASSTGGVVYGYTF.

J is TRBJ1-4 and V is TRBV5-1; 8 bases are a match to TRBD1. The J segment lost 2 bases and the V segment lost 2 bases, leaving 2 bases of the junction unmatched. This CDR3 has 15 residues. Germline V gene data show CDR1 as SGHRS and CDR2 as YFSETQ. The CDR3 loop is CASSLQGVTNEKLFF. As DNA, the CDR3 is TGCGCCAGCAGCTTACAGGGGGTTACTAATGAAAAACTGTTTTTT. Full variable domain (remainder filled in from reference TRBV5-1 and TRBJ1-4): KAGVTQTPRYLIKTRGQQVTLSCSPISGHRSVSWYQQTPGQGLQFLFEYFSETQRNKGNFPGRFSGRQFSNSRSEMNVSTLELGDSALYLCASSLQGVTNEKLFFGSGTQLSVL.